This T cell receptor beta chain was sequenced during a study of T-cell reconstitution after alpha-beta-depleted transplantation in children. Unique molecular identifiers were used to barcode this TCRbeta library. TCRdb re-called the PCR reads with MiXCR, one entry per CDR3 protein. The sample has 780,000 or so distinct CDR3 sequences, around 15% seen once. This clonotype has at least ten counts. Its specificity is not known. The V and J ends lost 6 bases and 5 bases, in that order; junction bases with no gene match: 2. This CDR3 contains 12 residues. Study results and limitations: The origin of high day-60 TCRbeta diversity in some patients lay in surviving recipient T cells and thymic progenitors. Reportedly, alpha-beta T cells present about two months post-transplant originated from several hundred expanded clones of graft origin. One year after transplant, T-cell counts and diversity came mostly from newly produced T cells.

The receptor's source is a male patient younger than 18 who had a stem cell transplant for acute lymphoblastic leukemia, so the T cells may come from the graft donor. J is TRBJ2-3 and V is TRBV12-3 or TRBV12-4; 7 bases align to TRBD2. The sample here was PBMCs, mostly from graft donor cells, taken 360 days after TCRalphabeta/CD19-depleted stem cell transplant. Here the CDR3 reads CASSTGGDTQYF. The CDR3, as DNA: TGTGCCAGCAGCACGGGGGGAGATACGCAGTATTTT.